A selection of T cell receptor beta chains follows, all from one sample in a study of shared clonotypes between healthy human individuals. Profiling relied on immunoSEQ multiplex PCR, and the TCRdb table lists in-frame clones only, not all of them. Counted here are more than 400,000 clones, approximately 95% occurring once; the ten biggest clones make up 0.05% to 0.08%. Material: naive CD4+ T cells sorted from blood. Receptors were obtained from a woman aged 30 to 39 in good health. Both conserved end residues are part of each CDR3. The D gene is left open where the match is weak. Size tells how often a clone was seen (once, few, many) or the class of an expanded clone, and some rows leave it out.

NA	TRBJ2-7	TRBV30	NA	CAWSVGDSTYEQYF	TGTGCCTGGAGTGTGGGGGACTCAACCTACGAGCAGTACTTC
TRBD1	TRBJ1-2	TRBV5-1	once	CASSLIPRDRANYGYTF	TGCGCCAGCAGCCTGATTCCAAGAGACAGGGCTAACTATGGCTACACCTTC
NA	TRBJ2-2	TRBV5-8	NA	CASSLLNQGSRNTGELFF	TGTGCCAGCAGCTTATTAAACCAAGGTAGCAGAAACACCGGGGAGCTGTTTTTT
NA	TRBJ2-7	TRBV28	once	CASSIRYEQYF	TGTGCCAGCAGTATCAGATACGAGCAGTACTTC
NA	TRBJ2-2	TRBV7-2	NA	CASSLVHGTNTGELFF	TGTGCCAGCAGCTTAGTCCACGGGACGAACACCGGGGAGCTGTTTTTT
TRBD1	TRBJ2-3	TRBV9	NA	CASSQGQTGRGTQYF	TGTGCCAGCTCCCAAGGACAGACAGGGAGAGGTACGCAGTATTTT
NA	TRBJ1-3	TRBV5-1	NA	CASSLAEIDRTTQGNTIYF	TGCGCCAGCAGCTTGGCCGAAATCGACAGGACAACACAGGGAAACACCATATATTTT
TRBD2	TRBJ2-2	TRBV19	NA	CASTTPWLAGDAGELFF	TGTGCCAGTACCACCCCTTGGCTAGCGGGAGATGCCGGGGAGCTGTTTTTT
NA	TRBJ1-1	TRBV27	NA	CASRSQGLNTEAFF	TGTGCCAGCAGGTCCCAGGGCTTGAACACTGAAGCTTTCTTT
TRBD2	TRBJ2-7	TRBV6-5	NA	CASTSLTSGNHEQYF	TGTGCCAGCACATCCCTGACTAGCGGGAACCACGAGCAGTACTTC
NA	TRBJ2-3	TRBV5-1	NA	CASSLSLPGPNTQYF	TGCGCCAGCAGCTTGTCCCTTCCAGGTCCGAATACGCAGTATTTT
NA	TRBJ1-5	TRBV30	NA	CAWSVTGGPQPQHF	TGTGCCTGGAGTGTCACAGGCGGACCACAGCCCCAGCATTTT
NA	TRBJ1-3	TRBV27	NA	CASSSGWAGNTIYF	TGTGCCAGCAGCTCGGGGTGGGCTGGAAACACCATATATTTT
NA	TRBJ2-7	TRBV7-2	once	CASQLDLIIPLGEQYF	TGTGCCAGCCAATTAGACTTGATCATACCTCTCGGCGAGCAGTACTTC
NA	TRBJ2-7	TRBV7-9	NA	CASSLGAGDEQYF	TGTGCCAGCAGCTTAGGGGCAGGAGACGAGCAGTACTTC
TRBD1	TRBJ2-1	TRBV27	NA	CASSLVGTGLRGNEQFF	TGTGCCAGCAGTTTAGTCGGGACAGGGCTACGGGGCAATGAGCAGTTCTTC
TRBD2	TRBJ2-1	TRBV5-1	NA	CASSLVTSGRTGNEQFF	TGCGCCAGCAGCTTGGTTACTAGCGGGAGGACCGGGAATGAGCAGTTCTTC
NA	TRBJ2-7	TRBV28	NA	CASSSPRQPYEQYF	TGTGCCAGCAGTTCCCCCCGGCAGCCCTACGAGCAGTACTTC
TRBD1	TRBJ2-7	TRBV11-2	few	CASSLAGQYEQYF	TGTGCCAGCAGCTTAGCGGGACAGTACGAGCAGTACTTC
NA	TRBJ1-1	TRBV28	NA	CASSLFPETEAFF	TGTGCCAGCAGTTTATTTCCAGAAACTGAAGCTTTCTTT